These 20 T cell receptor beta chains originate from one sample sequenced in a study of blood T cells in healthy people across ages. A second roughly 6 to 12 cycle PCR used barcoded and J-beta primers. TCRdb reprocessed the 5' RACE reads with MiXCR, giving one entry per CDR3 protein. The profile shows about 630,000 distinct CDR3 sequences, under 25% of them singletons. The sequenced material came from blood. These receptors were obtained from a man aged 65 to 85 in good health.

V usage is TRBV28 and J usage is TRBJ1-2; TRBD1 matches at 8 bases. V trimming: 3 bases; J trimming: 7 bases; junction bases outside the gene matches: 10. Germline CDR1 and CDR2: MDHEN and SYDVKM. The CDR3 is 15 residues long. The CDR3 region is CASSFSTDRVGGYTF. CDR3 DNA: TGTGCCAGCAGTTTTAGTACGGACAGGGTCGGTGGCTACACCTTC.

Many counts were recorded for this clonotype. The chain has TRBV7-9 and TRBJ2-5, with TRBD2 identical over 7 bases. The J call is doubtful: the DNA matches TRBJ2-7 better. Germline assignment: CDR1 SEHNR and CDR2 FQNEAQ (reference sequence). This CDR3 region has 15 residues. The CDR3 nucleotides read TGTGCCAGCAGCTCCCCCGCGGGAGTTGGCTACGAGCAGTACTTC. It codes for CASSSPAGVGYEQYF.

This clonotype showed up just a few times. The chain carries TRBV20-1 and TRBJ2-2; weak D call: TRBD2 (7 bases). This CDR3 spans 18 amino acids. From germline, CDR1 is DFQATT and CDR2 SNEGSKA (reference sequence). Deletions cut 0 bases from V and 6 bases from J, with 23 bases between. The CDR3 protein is CSARDLFWRERGAGELFF. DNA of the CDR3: TGCAGTGCTAGAGATCTATTTTGGCGGGAGAGGGGGGCCGGGGAGCTGTTTTTT.

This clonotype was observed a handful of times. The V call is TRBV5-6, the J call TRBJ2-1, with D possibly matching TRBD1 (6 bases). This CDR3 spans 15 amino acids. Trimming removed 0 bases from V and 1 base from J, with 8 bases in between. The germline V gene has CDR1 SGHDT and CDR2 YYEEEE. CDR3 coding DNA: TGTGCCAGCAGCTTGGACAGGGATTCCTACAATGAGCAGTTCTTC. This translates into CASSLDRDSYNEQFF. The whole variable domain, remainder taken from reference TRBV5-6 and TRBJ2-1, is DAGVTQSPTHLIKTRGQQVTLRCSPKSGHDTVSWYQQALGQGPQFIFQYYEEEERQRGNFPDRFSGHQFPNYSSELNVNALLLGDSALYLCASSLDRDSYNEQFFGPGTRLTVL.

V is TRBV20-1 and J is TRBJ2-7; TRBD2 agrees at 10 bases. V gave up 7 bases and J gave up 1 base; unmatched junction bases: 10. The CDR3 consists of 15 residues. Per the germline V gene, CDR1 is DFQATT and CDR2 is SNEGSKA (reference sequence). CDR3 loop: CSVGASGSVSYEQYF. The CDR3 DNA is TGCAGTGTAGGGGCTAGCGGGAGCGTTTCCTACGAGCAGTACTTC.

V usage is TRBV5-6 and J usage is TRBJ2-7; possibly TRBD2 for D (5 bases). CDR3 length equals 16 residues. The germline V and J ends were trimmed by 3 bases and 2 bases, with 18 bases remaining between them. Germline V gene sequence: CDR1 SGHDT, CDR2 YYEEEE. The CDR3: CASSSLAVEGTYEQYF. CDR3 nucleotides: TGTGCCAGCAGCTCCTTGGCAGTCGAGGGAACCTACGAGCAGTACTTC.

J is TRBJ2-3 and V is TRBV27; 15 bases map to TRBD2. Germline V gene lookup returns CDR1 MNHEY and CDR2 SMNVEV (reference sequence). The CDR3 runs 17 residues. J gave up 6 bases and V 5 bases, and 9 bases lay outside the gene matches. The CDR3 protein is CASSTWTSGRAKDTQYF. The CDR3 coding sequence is TGTGCCAGCAGTACCTGGACTAGCGGGAGGGCCAAGGATACGCAGTATTTT.

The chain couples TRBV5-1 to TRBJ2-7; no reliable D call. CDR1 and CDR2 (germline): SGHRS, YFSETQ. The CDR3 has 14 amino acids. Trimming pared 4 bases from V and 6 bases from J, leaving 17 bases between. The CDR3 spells CASSAPEPGGEQYF. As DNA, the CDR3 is TGCGCCAGCAGCGCCCCAGAGCCCGGCGGCGAGCAGTACTTC.

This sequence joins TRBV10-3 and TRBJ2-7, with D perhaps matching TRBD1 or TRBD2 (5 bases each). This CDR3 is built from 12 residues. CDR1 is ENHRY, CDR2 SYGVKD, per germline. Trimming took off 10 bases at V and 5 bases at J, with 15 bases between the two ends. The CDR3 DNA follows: TGTGCCACGGGGACCTCCGACGACGAGCAGTACTTC. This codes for CATGTSDDEQYF.

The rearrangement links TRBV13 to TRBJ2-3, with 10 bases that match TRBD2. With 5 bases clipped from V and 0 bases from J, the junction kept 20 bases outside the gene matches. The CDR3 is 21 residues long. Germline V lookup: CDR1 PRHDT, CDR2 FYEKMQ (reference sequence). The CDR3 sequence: CASSPMRGIASGSLSTDTQYF. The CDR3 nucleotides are TGTGCCAGCAGCCCCATGCGAGGTATTGCTAGCGGGAGTCTAAGCACAGATACGCAGTATTTT.

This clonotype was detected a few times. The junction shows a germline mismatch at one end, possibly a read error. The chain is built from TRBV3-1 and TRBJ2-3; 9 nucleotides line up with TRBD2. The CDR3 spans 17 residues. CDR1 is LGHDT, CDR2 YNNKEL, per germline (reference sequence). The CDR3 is CASSQDELREGTDTRYF. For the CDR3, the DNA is TGTGCCAGCAGCCAAGATGAATTGCGGGAGGGCACAGATACGCGGTATTTT.

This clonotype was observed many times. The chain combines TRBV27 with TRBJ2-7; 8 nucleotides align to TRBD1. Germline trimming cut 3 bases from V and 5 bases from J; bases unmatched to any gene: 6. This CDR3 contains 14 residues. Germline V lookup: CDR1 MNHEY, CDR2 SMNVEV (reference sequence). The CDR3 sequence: CASSFSQGVDEQYF. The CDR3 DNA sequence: TGTGCCAGCAGTTTTTCACAGGGGGTGGACGAGCAGTACTTC.

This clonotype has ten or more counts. CDR3 protein: CASSPEVHYNEQFF. The DNA for the CDR3 is TGTGCCAGCAGTCCGGAGGTTCACTACAATGAGCAGTTCTTC. V is TRBV12-3 or TRBV12-4 and J is TRBJ2-1; the D gene is possibly TRBD2 (5 bases). The CDR3 spans 14 residues. The V and J ends lost 5 bases and 3 bases respectively, with 11 bases between them.

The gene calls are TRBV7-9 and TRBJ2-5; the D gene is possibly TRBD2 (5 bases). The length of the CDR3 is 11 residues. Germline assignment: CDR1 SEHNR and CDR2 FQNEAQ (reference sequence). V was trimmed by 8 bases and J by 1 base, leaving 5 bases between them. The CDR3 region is CASEGQETQYF. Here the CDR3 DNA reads TGTGCCAGCGAGGGCCAAGAGACCCAGTACTTC.

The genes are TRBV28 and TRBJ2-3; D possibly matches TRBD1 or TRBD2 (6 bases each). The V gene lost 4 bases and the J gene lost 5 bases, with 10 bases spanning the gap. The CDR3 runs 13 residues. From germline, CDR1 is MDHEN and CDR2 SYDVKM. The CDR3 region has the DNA TGTGCCAGCAGTTGGGGGGCTGGAGATACGCAGTATTTT. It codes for CASSWGAGDTQYF.

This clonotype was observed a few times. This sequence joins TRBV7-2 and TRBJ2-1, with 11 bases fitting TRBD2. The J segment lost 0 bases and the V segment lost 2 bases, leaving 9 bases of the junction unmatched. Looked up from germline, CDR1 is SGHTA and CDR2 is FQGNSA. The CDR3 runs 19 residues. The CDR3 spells CASSLPRRLAGSSYNEQFF. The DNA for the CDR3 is TGTGCCAGCAGCTTACCTAGAAGACTAGCGGGGAGCTCCTACAATGAGCAGTTCTTC.

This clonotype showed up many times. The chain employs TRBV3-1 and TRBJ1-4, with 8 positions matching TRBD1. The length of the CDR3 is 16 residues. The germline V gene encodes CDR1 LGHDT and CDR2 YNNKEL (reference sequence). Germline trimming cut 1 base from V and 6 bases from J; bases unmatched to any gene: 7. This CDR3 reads CASSQGENRGDEKLFF. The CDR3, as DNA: TGTGCCAGCAGCCAAGGCGAGAACAGGGGGGATGAAAAACTGTTTTTT.

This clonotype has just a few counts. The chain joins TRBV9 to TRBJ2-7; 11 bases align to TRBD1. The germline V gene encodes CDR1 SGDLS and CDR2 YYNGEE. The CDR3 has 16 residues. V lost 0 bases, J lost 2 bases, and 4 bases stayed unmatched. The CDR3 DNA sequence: TGTGCCAGCAGCGTAGATCCGGGACAGGGGGCCTACGAGCAGTACTTC. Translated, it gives CASSVDPGQGAYEQYF.

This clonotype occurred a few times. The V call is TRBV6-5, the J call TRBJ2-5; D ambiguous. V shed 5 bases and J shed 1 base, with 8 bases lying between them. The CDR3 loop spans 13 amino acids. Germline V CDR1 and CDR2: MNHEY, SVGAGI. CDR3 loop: CASSRRIQETQYF. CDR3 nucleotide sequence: TGTGCCAGCAGTCGACGGATCCAAGAGACCCAGTACTTC.

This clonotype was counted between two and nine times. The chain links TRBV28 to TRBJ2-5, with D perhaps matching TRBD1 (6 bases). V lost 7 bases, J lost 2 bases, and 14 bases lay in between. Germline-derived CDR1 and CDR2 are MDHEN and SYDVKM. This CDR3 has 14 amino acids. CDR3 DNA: TGTGCCAGCAACGACAGGATTATACAAGAGACCCAGTACTTC. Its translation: CASNDRIIQETQYF.